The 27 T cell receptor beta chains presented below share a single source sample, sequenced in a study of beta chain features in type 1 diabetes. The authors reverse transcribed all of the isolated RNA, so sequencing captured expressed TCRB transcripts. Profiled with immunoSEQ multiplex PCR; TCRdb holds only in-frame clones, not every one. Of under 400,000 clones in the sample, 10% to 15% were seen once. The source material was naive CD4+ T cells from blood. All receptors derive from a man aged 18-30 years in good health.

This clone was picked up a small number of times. The CDR3 loop is CASSIARAVTGELFF. The DNA of the CDR3 is TGTGCCAGTAGTATAGCCAGGGCAGTCACCGGGGAGCTGTTTTTT. The chain joins TRBV19 to TRBJ2-2; D is perhaps TRBD1 (5 bases). In germline, CDR1 is LNHDA, CDR2 SQIVND (reference sequence). Trimming shortened V by 1 base and J by 4 bases, and 10 bases separated the two germline ends. This CDR3 spans 15 amino acids.

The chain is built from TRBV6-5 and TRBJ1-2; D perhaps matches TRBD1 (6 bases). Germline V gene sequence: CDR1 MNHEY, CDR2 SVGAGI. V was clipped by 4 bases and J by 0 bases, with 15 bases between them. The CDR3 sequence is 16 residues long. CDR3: CASSSSGTPPNYGYTF. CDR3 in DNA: TGTGCCAGCAGTTCATCCGGGACACCTCCTAACTATGGCTACACCTTC.

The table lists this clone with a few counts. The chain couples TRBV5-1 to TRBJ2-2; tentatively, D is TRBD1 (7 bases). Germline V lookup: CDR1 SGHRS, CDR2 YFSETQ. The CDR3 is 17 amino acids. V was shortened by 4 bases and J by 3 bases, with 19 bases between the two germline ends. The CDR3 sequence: CASSPETGWEDTGELFF. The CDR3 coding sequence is TGCGCCAGCAGCCCGGAGACAGGGTGGGAGGACACCGGGGAGCTGTTTTTT.

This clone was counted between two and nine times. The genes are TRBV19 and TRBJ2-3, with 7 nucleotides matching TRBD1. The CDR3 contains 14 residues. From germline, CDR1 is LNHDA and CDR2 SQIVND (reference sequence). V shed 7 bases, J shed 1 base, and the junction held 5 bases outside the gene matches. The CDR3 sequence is CASKGAGGTDTQYF. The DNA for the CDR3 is TGTGCCAGTAAGGGGGCAGGAGGCACAGATACGCAGTATTTT.

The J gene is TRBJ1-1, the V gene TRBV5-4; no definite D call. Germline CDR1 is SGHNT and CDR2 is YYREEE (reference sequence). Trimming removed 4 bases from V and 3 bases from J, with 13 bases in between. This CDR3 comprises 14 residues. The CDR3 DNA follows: TGTGCCAGCAGCACCCCGGGAGGGTACACTGAAGCTTTCTTT. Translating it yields CASSTPGGYTEAFF.

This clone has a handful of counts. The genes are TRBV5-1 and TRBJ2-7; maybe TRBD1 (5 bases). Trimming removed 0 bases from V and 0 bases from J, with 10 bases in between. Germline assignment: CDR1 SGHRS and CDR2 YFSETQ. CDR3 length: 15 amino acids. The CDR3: CASSLDRPSSYEQYF. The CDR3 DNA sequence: TGCGCCAGCAGCTTGGACAGGCCGAGCTCCTACGAGCAGTACTTC.

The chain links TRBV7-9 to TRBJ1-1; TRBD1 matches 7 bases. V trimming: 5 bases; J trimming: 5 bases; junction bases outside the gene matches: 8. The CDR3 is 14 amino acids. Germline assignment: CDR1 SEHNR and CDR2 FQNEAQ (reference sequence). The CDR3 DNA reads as TGTGCCAGCAGCCAAACAAGGGACAGTACTGAAGCTTTCTTT. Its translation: CASSQTRDSTEAFF.

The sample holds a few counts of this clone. The CDR3 spells CASSTLRGLGANVLTF. CDR3 in DNA: TGCGCCAGCAGCACTTTGCGGGGGCTCGGGGCCAACGTCCTGACTTTC. The chain is built from TRBV5-1 and TRBJ2-6, with D possibly matching TRBD2 (7 bases). The germline gives CDR1 SGHRS, CDR2 YFSETQ. The V gene lost 4 bases and the J gene lost 4 bases, with 15 bases spanning the gap. This CDR3 contains 16 residues.

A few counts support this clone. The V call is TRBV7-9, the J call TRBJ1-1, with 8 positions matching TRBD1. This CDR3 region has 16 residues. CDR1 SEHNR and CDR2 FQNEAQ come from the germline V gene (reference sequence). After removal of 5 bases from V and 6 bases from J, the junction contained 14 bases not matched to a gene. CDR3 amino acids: CASSLGTGPSKAEAFF. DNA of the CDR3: TGTGCCAGCAGCCTTGGGACAGGCCCGAGTAAGGCTGAAGCTTTCTTT. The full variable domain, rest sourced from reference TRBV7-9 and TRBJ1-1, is DTGVSQNPRHKITKRGQNVTFRCDPISEHNRLYWYRQTLGQGPEFLTYFQNEAQLEKSRLLSDRFSAERPKGSFSTLEIQRTEQGDSAMYLCASSLGTGPSKAEAFFGQGTRLTVV.

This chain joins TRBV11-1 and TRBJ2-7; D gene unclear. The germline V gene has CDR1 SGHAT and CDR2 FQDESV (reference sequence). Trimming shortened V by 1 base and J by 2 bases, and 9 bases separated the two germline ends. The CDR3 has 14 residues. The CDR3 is CASSLVVTTYEQYF. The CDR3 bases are TGTGCCAGCAGCTTAGTTGTCACAACCTACGAGCAGTACTTC. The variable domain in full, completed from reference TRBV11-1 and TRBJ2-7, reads EAEVAQSPRYKITEKSQAVAFWCDPISGHATLYWYRQILGQGPELLVQFQDESVVDDSQLPKDRFSAERLKGVDSTLKIQPAELGDSAMYLCASSLVVTTYEQYFGPGTRLTVT.

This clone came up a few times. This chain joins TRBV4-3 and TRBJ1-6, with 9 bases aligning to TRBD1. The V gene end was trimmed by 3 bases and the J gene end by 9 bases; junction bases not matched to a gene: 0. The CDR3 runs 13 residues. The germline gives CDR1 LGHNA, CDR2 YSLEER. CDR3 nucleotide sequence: TGCGCCAGCAGCCAGGACAGGGGTTCACCCCTCCACTTT. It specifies CASSQDRGSPLHF.

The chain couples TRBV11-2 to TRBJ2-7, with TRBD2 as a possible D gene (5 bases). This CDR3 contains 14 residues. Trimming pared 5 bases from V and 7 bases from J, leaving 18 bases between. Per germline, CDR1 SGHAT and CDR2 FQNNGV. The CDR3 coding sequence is TGTGCCAGCAGCCCGGCATCCCTATCGGGGGAGCAGTACTTC. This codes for CASSPASLSGEQYF. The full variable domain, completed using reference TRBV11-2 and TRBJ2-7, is EAGVAQSPRYKIIEKRQSVAFWCNPISGHATLYWYQQILGQGPKLLIQFQNNGVVDDSQLPKDRFSAERLKGVDSTLKIQPAKLEDSAVYLCASSPASLSGEQYFGPGTRLTVT.

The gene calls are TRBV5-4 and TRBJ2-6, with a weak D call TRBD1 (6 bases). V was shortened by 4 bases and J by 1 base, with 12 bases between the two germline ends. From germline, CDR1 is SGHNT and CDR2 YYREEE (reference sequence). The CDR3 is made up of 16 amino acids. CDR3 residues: CASSHKTGSGANVLTF. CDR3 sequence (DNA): TGTGCCAGCAGCCATAAAACAGGGTCTGGGGCCAACGTCCTGACTTTC.

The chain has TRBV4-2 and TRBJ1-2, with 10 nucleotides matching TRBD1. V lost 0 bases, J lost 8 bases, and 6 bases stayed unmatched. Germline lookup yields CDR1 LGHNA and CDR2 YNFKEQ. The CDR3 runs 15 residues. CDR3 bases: TGTGCCAGCAGCCAAGATACGGGACAGGGGTTAGGCTACACCTTC. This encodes CASSQDTGQGLGYTF.

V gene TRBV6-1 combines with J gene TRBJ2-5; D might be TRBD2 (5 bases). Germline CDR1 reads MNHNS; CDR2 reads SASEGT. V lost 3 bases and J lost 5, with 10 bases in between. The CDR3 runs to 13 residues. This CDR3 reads CASSDPGIETQYF. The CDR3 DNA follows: TGTGCCAGCAGTGACCCCGGGATCGAGACCCAGTACTTC.

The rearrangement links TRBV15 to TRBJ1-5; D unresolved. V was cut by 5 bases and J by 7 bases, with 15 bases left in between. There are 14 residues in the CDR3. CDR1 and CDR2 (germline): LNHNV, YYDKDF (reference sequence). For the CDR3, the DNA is TGTGCCACCAGCGATCTCGGAGGACTGCAGCCCCAGCATTTT. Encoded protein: CATSDLGGLQPQHF.

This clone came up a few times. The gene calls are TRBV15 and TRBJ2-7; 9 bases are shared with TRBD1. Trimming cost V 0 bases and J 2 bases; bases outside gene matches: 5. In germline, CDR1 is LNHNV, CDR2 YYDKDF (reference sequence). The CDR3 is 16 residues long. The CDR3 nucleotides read TGTGCCACCAGCAGAGATTACGGACAGGGGACCTACGAGCAGTACTTC. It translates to CATSRDYGQGTYEQYF.

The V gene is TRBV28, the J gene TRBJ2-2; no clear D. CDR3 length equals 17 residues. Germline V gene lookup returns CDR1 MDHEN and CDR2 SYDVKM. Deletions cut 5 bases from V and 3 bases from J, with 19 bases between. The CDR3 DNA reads TGTGCCAGCAGTCCAATTAGACTGATGCAATACACCGGGGAGCTGTTTTTT. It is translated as CASSPIRLMQYTGELFF. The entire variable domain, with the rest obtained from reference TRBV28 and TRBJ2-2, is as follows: DVKVTQSSRYLVKRTGEKVFLECVQDMDHENMFWYRQDPGLGLRLIYFSYDVKMKEKGDIPEGYSVSREKKERFSLILESASTNQTSMYLCASSPIRLMQYTGELFFGEGSRLTVL.

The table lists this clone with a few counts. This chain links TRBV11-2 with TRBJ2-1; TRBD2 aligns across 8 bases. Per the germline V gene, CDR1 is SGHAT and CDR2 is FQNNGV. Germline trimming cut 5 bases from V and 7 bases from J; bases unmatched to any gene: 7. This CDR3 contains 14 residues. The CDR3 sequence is CASSPISGNNEQFF. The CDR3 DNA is TGTGCCAGCAGCCCAATTAGCGGGAATAATGAGCAGTTCTTC.

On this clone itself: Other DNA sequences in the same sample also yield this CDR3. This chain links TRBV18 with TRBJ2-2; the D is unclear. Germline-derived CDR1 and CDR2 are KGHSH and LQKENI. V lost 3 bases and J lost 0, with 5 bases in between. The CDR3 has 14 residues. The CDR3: CASSPKTNTGELFF. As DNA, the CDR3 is TGTGCCAGCTCACCCAAAACGAACACCGGGGAGCTGTTTTTT.

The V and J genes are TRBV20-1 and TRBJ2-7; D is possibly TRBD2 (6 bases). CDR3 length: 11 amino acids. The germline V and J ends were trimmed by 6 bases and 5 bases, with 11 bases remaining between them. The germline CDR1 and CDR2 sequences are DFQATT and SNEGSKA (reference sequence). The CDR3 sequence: CSARKRDEQYF. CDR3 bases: TGCAGTGCCCGGAAGCGGGACGAGCAGTACTTC.

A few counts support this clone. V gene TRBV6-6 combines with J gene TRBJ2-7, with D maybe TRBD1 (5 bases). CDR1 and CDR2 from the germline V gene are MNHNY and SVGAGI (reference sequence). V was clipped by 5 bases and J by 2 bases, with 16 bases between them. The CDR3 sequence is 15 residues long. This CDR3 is CASSKPPPQAYEQYF. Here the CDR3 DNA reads TGTGCCAGCAGTAAACCTCCCCCACAGGCCTACGAGCAGTACTTC.

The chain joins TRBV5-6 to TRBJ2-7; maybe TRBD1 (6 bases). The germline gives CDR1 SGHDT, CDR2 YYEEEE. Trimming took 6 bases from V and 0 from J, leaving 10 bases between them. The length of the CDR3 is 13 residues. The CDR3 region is CASTQGRSYEQYF. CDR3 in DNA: TGTGCCAGCACTCAGGGGCGCTCCTACGAGCAGTACTTC.

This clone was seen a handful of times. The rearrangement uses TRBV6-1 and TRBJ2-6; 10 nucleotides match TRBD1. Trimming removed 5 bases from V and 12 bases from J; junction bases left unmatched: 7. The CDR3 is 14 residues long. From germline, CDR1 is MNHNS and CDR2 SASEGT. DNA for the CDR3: TGTGCCAGCAGTCGGGACAGGGGTTTTACCGTCCTGACTTTC. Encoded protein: CASSRDRGFTVLTF.

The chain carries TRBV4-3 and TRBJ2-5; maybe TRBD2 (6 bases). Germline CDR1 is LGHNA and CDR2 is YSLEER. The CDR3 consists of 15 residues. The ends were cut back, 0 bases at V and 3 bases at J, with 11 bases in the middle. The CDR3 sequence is CASSQEGLGEETQYF. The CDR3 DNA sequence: TGCGCCAGCAGCCAAGAGGGACTGGGCGAAGAGACCCAGTACTTC.

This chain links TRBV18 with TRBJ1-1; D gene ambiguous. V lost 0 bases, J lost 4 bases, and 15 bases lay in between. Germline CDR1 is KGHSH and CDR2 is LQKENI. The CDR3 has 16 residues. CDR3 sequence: CASSPPATRAGTEAFF. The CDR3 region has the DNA TGTGCCAGCTCACCACCGGCTACCAGAGCAGGCACTGAAGCTTTCTTT.

This CDR3 reads CAWSGQGHTQYF. Here the CDR3 DNA reads TGTGCCTGGAGTGGACAGGGGCATACGCAGTATTTT. The chain uses TRBV30 and TRBJ2-3; 8 bases fit TRBD1. With V trimmed by 1 base and J by 7 bases, 1 base remained unmatched. This CDR3 is 12 amino acids long. The germline V gene has CDR1 GTSNPN and CDR2 SVGIG (reference sequence).